The 3 T cell receptor beta chains listed next were all sequenced from one sample in a study of blood T cell repertoires in COVID-19. The table came from immunoSEQ multiplex PCR; TCRdb's copy has only in-frame clones and leaves some out. This sample has 65,000 to 90,000 clones, with around nine tenths found just once. The sequenced sample consisted of peripheral blood. The receptors stem from a woman between 18 and 29 years old with acute or convalescent COVID-19.

This clone appeared once. The V and J genes are TRBV3-1 (or the pseudogene TRBV3-2) and TRBJ2-5, with 7 bases that match TRBD2. Trimming cost V 0 bases and J 4 bases; bases outside gene matches: 5. Looked up from germline, CDR1 is LGHDT and CDR2 is YNNKEL (reference sequence). The CDR3 consists of 15 residues. CDR3 sequence: CASSQDRVAGETQYF. CDR3 sequence (DNA): TGTGCCAGCAGCCAAGATAGGGTAGCGGGAGAGACCCAGTACTTC.

The gene calls are TRBV28 and TRBJ1-4; 8 bases fit TRBD1. Germline values: CDR1 MDHEN, CDR2 SYDVKM. CDR3 length equals 15 residues. Trimming cost V 7 bases and J 8 bases; bases outside gene matches: 12. The CDR3 DNA is TGTGCCAGCAACTCCGGGACAGGCACTTGGGAAAAACTGTTTTTT. Amino acids: CASNSGTGTWEKLFF.

This clone showed up just a few times. The chain combines TRBV18 with TRBJ1-2, with 7 bases that match TRBD1. Unmatched junction bases numbered 3, after V lost 3 bases and J lost 2 bases. The CDR3 loop spans 14 amino acids. Germline values: CDR1 KGHSH, CDR2 LQKENI. The CDR3 DNA sequence: TGTGCCAGCTCACCCGGACAGGAGAACTATGGCTACACCTTC. Protein: CASSPGQENYGYTF.